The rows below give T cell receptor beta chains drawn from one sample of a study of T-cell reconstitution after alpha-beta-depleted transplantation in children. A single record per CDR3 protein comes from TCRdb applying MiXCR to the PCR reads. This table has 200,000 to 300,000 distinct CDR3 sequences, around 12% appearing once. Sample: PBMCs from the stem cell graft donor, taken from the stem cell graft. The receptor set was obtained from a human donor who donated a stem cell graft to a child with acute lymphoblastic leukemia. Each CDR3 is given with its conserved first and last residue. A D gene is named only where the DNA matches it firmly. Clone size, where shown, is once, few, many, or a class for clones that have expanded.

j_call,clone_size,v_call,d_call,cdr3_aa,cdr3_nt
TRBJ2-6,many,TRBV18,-,CASSPAGANVLTF,TGTGCCAGCTCACCAGCTGGGGCCAACGTCCTGACTTTC
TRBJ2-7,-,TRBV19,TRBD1,CASSVTGGDEQYF,TGTGCCAGTAGTGTTACAGGGGGCGACGAGCAGTACTTC
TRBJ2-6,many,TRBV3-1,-,CASSPKPLGANVLTF,TGTGCCAGCAGCCCCAAACCATTGGGGGCCAACGTCCTGACTTTC
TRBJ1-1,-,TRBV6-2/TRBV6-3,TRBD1,CASSSGTVSAFF,TGTGCCAGCAGTTCCGGGACAGTGTCCGCTTTCTTT
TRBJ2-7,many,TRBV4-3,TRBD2,CASSHYAGAYEQYF,TGCGCCAGCAGCCATTATGCGGGGGCCTACGAGCAGTACTTC
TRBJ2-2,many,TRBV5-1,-,CASSTPRGENTGELFF,TGCGCCAGCAGCACCCCCAGGGGGGAAAACACCGGGGAGCTGTTTTTT
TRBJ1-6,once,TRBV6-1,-,CASTEIAGRNNSPLHF,TGTGCCAGCACCGAAATCGCGGGACGTAATAATTCACCCCTCCACTTT
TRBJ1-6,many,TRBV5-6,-,CASSPSIERGSYNSPLHF,TGTGCCAGCAGCCCCAGCATTGAGAGGGGCTCCTATAATTCACCCCTCCACTTT
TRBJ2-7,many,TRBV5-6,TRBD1,CASSFPGQGVYEQYF,TGTGCCAGCAGCTTTCCGGGACAGGGAGTTTACGAGCAGTACTTC
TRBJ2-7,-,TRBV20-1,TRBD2,CSARPSGGWEQYF,TGCAGTGCTAGACCCAGCGGGGGATGGGAGCAGTACTTC
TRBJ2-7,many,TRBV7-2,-,CASSLIGPYEQYF,TGTGCCAGCAGCTTAATTGGGCCCTACGAGCAGTACTTC
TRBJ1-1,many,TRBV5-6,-,CASSLGALGTEAFF,TGTGCCAGCAGCTTGGGAGCTCTCGGGACTGAAGCTTTCTTT
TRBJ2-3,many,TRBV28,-,CASSPRWVPTQYF,TGTGCCAGCAGTCCCCGCTGGGTCCCTACGCAGTATTTT
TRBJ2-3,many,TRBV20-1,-,CSARSDTQYF,TGCAGTGCTAGATCCGATACGCAGTATTTT
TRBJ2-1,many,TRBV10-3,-,CARLGRAPSYNEQFF,TGTGCCAGGTTGGGGCGGGCCCCCTCCTACAATGAGCAGTTCTTC
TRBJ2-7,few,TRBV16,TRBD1,CASSRTGGPYEQYF,TGTGCCAGCAGCCGGACAGGGGGACCCTACGAGCAGTACTTC
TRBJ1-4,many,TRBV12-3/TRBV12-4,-,CASSLIRGADTNEKLFF,TGTGCCAGCAGTTTAATAAGGGGGGCGGATACTAATGAAAAACTGTTTTTT
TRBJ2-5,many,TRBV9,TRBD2,CASNARGDSQETQYF,TGTGCCAGCAACGCTCGGGGGGATAGCCAAGAGACCCAGTACTTC
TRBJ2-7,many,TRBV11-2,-,CASSLAYEQYF,TGTGCCAGCAGCTTAGCCTACGAGCAGTACTTC
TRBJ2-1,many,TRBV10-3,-,CAISETRDSYNEQFF,TGTGCCATCAGTGAGACCCGGGACTCGTACAATGAGCAGTTCTTC